The 8 T cell receptor beta chains in this list originate from one sample, sequenced in a study of identifying expanded T cells in peripheral blood. The assay was immunoSEQ multiplex PCR, and TCRdb's table has in-frame clones only and misses some. Altogether around 81,000 clones are present, 85% being singletons, with the ten largest covering 4% to 5.5%. Source material: blood. These receptors were obtained from a person aged 18 to 75 in good health.

This clone occurred once. Other DNA sequences within the sample encode an identical CDR3. This chain links TRBV4-2 with TRBJ2-1, with TRBD1 matching 9 bases. This CDR3 is 15 amino acids long. Germline trimming cut 0 bases from V and 6 bases from J; bases unmatched to any gene: 3. Per the germline V gene, CDR1 is LGHNA and CDR2 is YNFKEQ. CDR3 DNA: TGTGCCAGCAGCCAAGAAGGGACAGGGAGCAATGAGCAGTTCTTC. Amino acids: CASSQEGTGSNEQFF.

The chain carries TRBV7-2 and TRBJ2-5; D might be TRBD2 (5 bases). The DNA end is a closer match to TRBJ2-7, so the J assignment may be wrong. CDR1 and CDR2 (germline): SGHTA, FQGNSA. The CDR3 totals 13 residues. As DNA, the CDR3 is TGTGCCAGCAGCGTGGGAGCCGGCTACGAGCAGTACTTC. It encodes CASSVGAGYEQYF.

This clone was seen only once. This sequence joins TRBV29-1 and TRBJ2-7; 9 positions match TRBD1. Per germline, CDR1 SQVTM and CDR2 ANQGSEA. Trimming cost V 5 bases and J 1 base; bases outside gene matches: 6. This CDR3 comprises 14 residues. CDR3 in amino acids: CSVRGQGNSYEQYF. Written as DNA, the CDR3 is TGCAGCGTTCGAGGACAGGGGAATTCCTACGAGCAGTACTTC.

The chain links TRBV11-2 to TRBJ2-3; D ambiguous. The CDR3 totals 14 residues. Germline CDR1 and CDR2: SGHAT and FQNNGV. The V and J ends lost 1 base and 4 bases respectively, with 9 bases between them. CDR3: CASSLVRAADTQYF. The CDR3 bases are TGTGCCAGCAGCTTAGTAAGGGCCGCAGATACGCAGTATTTT.

The chain links TRBV5-1 to TRBJ1-4; D might be TRBD1 (5 bases). This CDR3 has 13 residues. The V gene lost 0 bases and the J gene lost 8 bases, with 8 bases spanning the gap. Looked up from germline, CDR1 is SGHRS and CDR2 is YFSETQ. CDR3 in amino acids: CASSLAGEEKLFF. The CDR3 nucleotides read TGCGCCAGCAGCTTGGCGGGGGAGGAAAAACTGTTTTTT.

This sequence joins TRBV9 and TRBJ1-2; 10 nucleotides align to TRBD1. The CDR3 is 16 residues long. V gave up 0 bases and J gave up 8 bases; unmatched junction bases: 10. CDR1 and CDR2 (germline): SGDLS, YYNGEE. CDR3 DNA: TGTGCCAGCAGCGTAGCTAGGGACAGGGGAATCTTGGGCTACACCTTC. It encodes CASSVARDRGILGYTF.

The rearrangement joins TRBV6-1 to TRBJ2-7, with 9 bases lining up with TRBD1. This CDR3 has 15 residues. The germline V gene encodes CDR1 MNHNS and CDR2 SASEGT. The V gene end was trimmed by 2 bases and the J gene end by 6 bases; junction bases not matched to a gene: 8. CDR3 sequence reads: CASSEPGQGSLEQYF. The CDR3, as DNA: TGTGCCAGCAGTGAACCGGGACAGGGCTCTCTCGAGCAGTACTTC.

The sample holds one count of this clone. The V and J genes are TRBV5-4 and TRBJ1-6; no definite D call. Germline-derived CDR1 and CDR2 are SGHNT and YYREEE (reference sequence). CDR3 size: 12 residues. Deletions cut 2 bases from V and 10 bases from J, with 7 bases between. The CDR3 loop reads CASSFPGSPLHF. The CDR3 region has the DNA TGTGCCAGCAGCTTCCCGGGATCACCCCTCCACTTT.